This TCR beta chain stems from a study of blood T cell repertoires in COVID-19. Germline CDR1 and CDR2: SEHNR and FQNEAQ (reference sequence). The CDR3 has 16 residues. V lost 7 bases to trimming and J lost 0 bases; unmatched junction nucleotides: 5. Adults between roughly 18 and 90 years of age took part from some 25 US areas. The recovered donors of Cohort 3 showed two negative PCRs, clearance, or symptom resolution. Measured with immunoSEQ multiplex PCR; TCRdb has only the in-frame clones, and not every one. The table records approximately 300,000 clones, approximately 89% of them present only once.

The sequencing sample was made of PBMCs or T cells enriched from blood (not recorded which). The rearrangement joins TRBV7-9 to TRBJ2-3; 12 bases are shared with TRBD2. The TCR comes from a young woman who had recovered from COVID-19. The CDR3 bases are TGTGCCAGCAAGACTAGCGGGGGCCTGAGCACAGATACGCAGTATTTT. It codes for CASKTSGGLSTDTQYF. The complete variable domain, with remaining parts taken from reference TRBV7-9 and TRBJ2-3, reads DTGVSQNPRHKITKRGQNVTFRCDPISEHNRLYWYRQTLGQGPEFLTYFQNEAQLEKSRLLSDRFSAERPKGSFSTLEIQRTEQGDSAMYLCASKTSGGLSTDTQYFGPGTRLTVL.